The 28 T cell receptor beta chains below all came from one sample that was sequenced in a study of cytomegalovirus exposure and HLA in healthy donors. The PCR made use of 60 Vbeta and 13 Jbeta primers. This table comes from immunoSEQ multiplex PCR, and its TCRdb copy is limited to in-frame clones, with some not included. Among 100,000 to 150,000 clones listed, over 80% were seen once. The source material was PBMCs. All receptors derive from a man aged 35 to 55 in good health and CMV-seronegative.

Points on this clone: Sequence at one end of the junction differs from germline and may be a read error. Here the CDR3 reads CSSSFSVELASDTQYF. CDR3 nucleotide sequence: TGTTCCAGCAGCTTTAGTGTAGAATTAGCGTCCGATACGCAGTATTTT. J is TRBJ2-3 and V is TRBV7-9, with a tentative D call TRBD2 (5 bases). The germline gives CDR1 SEHNR, CDR2 FQNEAQ (reference sequence). The CDR3 is 16 residues long.

The chain links TRBV4-2 to TRBJ2-7; 8 positions agree with TRBD1. V was pared by 4 bases and J by 0 bases, with 5 bases of the junction left unmatched. Germline V lookup: CDR1 LGHNA, CDR2 YNFKEQ. The CDR3 is made up of 15 amino acids. In nucleotides, the CDR3 is TGTGCCAGCAGCCCAGGGCAGGGGGCCTCCTACGAGCAGTACTTC. Protein: CASSPGQGASYEQYF.

About this clone itself: With a much larger clone just one base away, this may be a read error. CDR3 region: CASSPYNEQFF. CDR3 DNA: TGTGCCAGCAGTCCTTACAATGAGCAGTTCTTC. The V gene is TRBV28, the J gene TRBJ2-1; D gene uncertain. The CDR3 is 11 residues long. Trimming stripped 5 bases from V and 4 bases from J, with 3 bases between. The germline CDR1 and CDR2 sequences are MDHEN and SYDVKM. The full variable domain, completed using reference TRBV28 and TRBJ2-1, is DVKVTQSSRYLVKRTGEKVFLECVQDMDHENMFWYRQDPGLGLRLIYFSYDVKMKEKGDIPEGYSVSREKKERFSLILESASTNQTSMYLCASSPYNEQFFGPGTRLTVL.

In this sample, this clone turned up once. The chain recombines TRBV29-1 with TRBJ1-1, with D hard to call. Germline V gene sequence: CDR1 SQVTM, CDR2 ANQGSEA. The V end was cut by 5 bases, the J end by 5 bases, with 15 bases between. The CDR3 consists of 13 residues. The CDR3 region has the DNA TGCAGCGTTTCTGAAACCCACGGGACTGAAGCTTTCTTT. It translates to CSVSETHGTEAFF.

This rearrangement joins TRBV7-2 to TRBJ2-3; 7 bases agree with TRBD2. Germline-derived CDR1 and CDR2 are SGHTA and FQGNSA. The V segment lost 6 bases and the J segment 4 bases; nucleotides outside the gene matches: 7. The CDR3 has 14 amino acids. CDR3 region: CASRAWEGPDTQYF. DNA for the CDR3: TGTGCCAGCAGGGCTTGGGAGGGACCAGATACGCAGTATTTT.

The V and J genes are TRBV9 and TRBJ2-6, with TRBD1 matching over 7 bases. CDR3 length: 14 amino acids. The trim removed 7 bases at V and 2 bases at J, leaving 3 bases unmatched. Germline assignment: CDR1 SGDLS and CDR2 YYNGEE. CDR3 region: CASEGTAGANVLTF. As DNA, the CDR3 is TGTGCCAGCGAAGGGACAGCTGGGGCCAACGTCCTGACTTTC.

The chain carries TRBV7-3 and TRBJ2-3, with 9 bases fitting TRBD1. From germline, CDR1 is SGHTA and CDR2 FQGTGA. The CDR3 sequence is 17 residues long. After removal of 0 bases from V and 2 bases from J, the junction contained 6 bases not matched to a gene. The CDR3 bases are TGTGCCAGCAGCTTAACGGGGACAGGGTGGTCCACAGATACGCAGTATTTT. This codes for CASSLTGTGWSTDTQYF.

This rearrangement joins TRBV7-8 to TRBJ2-2; D not resolved. This CDR3 has 15 amino acids. Germline V gene data show CDR1 as SGHVS and CDR2 as FQNEAQ. Trimming stripped 0 bases from V and 0 bases from J, with 5 bases between. CDR3 sequence reads: CASSLAHTNTGELFF. In DNA, the CDR3 is TGTGCCAGCAGCTTAGCACACACGAACACCGGGGAGCTGTTTTTT.

V gene TRBV19 combines with J gene TRBJ2-7; tentative D call: TRBD1 (5 bases). V lost 4 bases, J lost 3 bases, and 19 bases lay in between. CDR3 length: 16 amino acids. CDR1 and CDR2 from the germline V gene are LNHDA and SQIVND (reference sequence). The CDR3 spells CASSKGSPQVHYEQYF. CDR3 sequence (DNA): TGTGCCAGTAGTAAGGGGTCCCCACAAGTCCACTACGAGCAGTACTTC.

The V call is TRBV2, the J call TRBJ2-3, with TRBD2 as a possible D gene (6 bases). Trimming removed 6 bases from V and 1 base from J, with 17 bases in between. Germline V gene sequence: CDR1 SNHLY, CDR2 FYNNEI. This CDR3 spans 16 amino acids. CDR3 in DNA: TGTGCCAGCAGCCCAGGGACTTCCCCCGGCACAGATACGCAGTATTTT. Its translation is CASSPGTSPGTDTQYF.

The genes are TRBV7-2 and TRBJ1-2; perhaps TRBD1 as D (6 bases). V dropped 3 bases and J dropped 2 bases, with 10 bases sitting between them. Looked up from germline, CDR1 is SGHTA and CDR2 is FQGNSA. The CDR3 sequence is 14 residues long. CDR3 sequence (DNA): TGTGCCAGCAGCTTGGACAGATCCAACTATGGCTACACCTTC. Translating gives CASSLDRSNYGYTF. Together with reference TRBV7-2 and TRBJ1-2, the CDR3 gives the full variable domain: GAGVSQSPSNKVTEKGKDVELRCDPISGHTALYWYRQSLGQGLEFLIYFQGNSAPDKSGLPSDRFSAERTGGSVSTLTIQRTQQEDSAVYLCASSLDRSNYGYTFGSGTRLTVV.

The V and J genes are TRBV9 and TRBJ2-3; tentatively, D is TRBD2 (7 bases). Germline V gene lookup returns CDR1 SGDLS and CDR2 YYNGEE. The CDR3 consists of 16 residues. V shed 0 bases and J shed 4 bases, with 15 bases lying between them. The CDR3 bases are TGTGCCAGCAGCGTAGTGGATGGCGGGGGCGCAGATACGCAGTATTTT. Its protein is CASSVVDGGGADTQYF.

The chain carries TRBV7-2 and TRBJ1-1, with D unresolved. The CDR3 sequence is 11 residues long. Deletions cut 5 bases from V and 1 base from J, with 2 bases between. Per the germline V gene, CDR1 is SGHTA and CDR2 is FQGNSA. The DNA for the CDR3 is TGTGCCAGCAGCCAGAACACTGAAGCTTTCTTT. It encodes CASSQNTEAFF. Drawing the rest from reference TRBV7-2 and TRBJ1-1, the complete variable domain is GAGVSQSPSNKVTEKGKDVELRCDPISGHTALYWYRQSLGQGLEFLIYFQGNSAPDKSGLPSDRFSAERTGGSVSTLTIQRTQQEDSAVYLCASSQNTEAFFGQGTRLTVV.

The J gene is TRBJ2-5, the V gene TRBV7-9, with D tentatively TRBD2 (6 bases). This CDR3 has 15 amino acids. Trimming shortened V by 5 bases and J by 2 bases, and 15 bases separated the two germline ends. CDR1 is SEHNR and CDR2 is FQNEAQ in the germline V gene (reference sequence). The CDR3 region is CASSPPRGRQETQYF. CDR3 DNA sequence: TGTGCCAGCAGCCCACCCCGGGGGAGGCAAGAGACCCAGTACTTC.

The gene calls are TRBV9 and TRBJ2-5; TRBD2 matches at 12 bases. Germline assignment: CDR1 SGDLS and CDR2 YYNGEE. Unmatched junction bases numbered 7, after V lost 6 bases and J lost 4 bases. This CDR3 region has 15 residues. CDR3 DNA sequence: TGTGCCAGCACCCTAGCGGGGGGGCCTACAGAGACCCAGTACTTC. This encodes CASTLAGGPTETQYF.

The rearrangement links TRBV10-3 to TRBJ2-3; 10 nucleotides agree with TRBD2. The CDR3 length is 13 residues. Unmatched junction bases numbered 5, after V lost 10 bases and J lost 4 bases. The germline gives CDR1 ENHRY, CDR2 SYGVKD. CDR3 coding DNA: TGTGCCACCGAAAGCGGGAGGGCAGATACGCAGTATTTT. It is translated as CATESGRADTQYF.

The chain carries TRBV7-9 and TRBJ1-6; 9 bases fit TRBD1. Germline V gives CDR1 SEHNR, CDR2 FQNEAQ (reference sequence). The CDR3 has 16 residues. The V gene end was trimmed by 5 bases and the J gene end by 7 bases; junction bases not matched to a gene: 9. The chain's CDR3 is CASSHLQGAKNSPLHF. In DNA form, the CDR3 reads TGTGCCAGCAGCCATTTACAGGGGGCAAAGAATTCACCCCTCCACTTT.

This clone was found once. The rearrangement uses TRBV21-1 and TRBJ1-3; TRBD1, the table's D call, lacks a check against the DNA. TRBV21-1 is a known pseudogene. The CDR3 is made up of 17 amino acids. The CDR3 bases are TGTGCCAGCAGCAAAGAGAAGGGACAGATCTCTGGAAACACCATATATTTT. It specifies CASSKEKGQISGNTIYF.

V usage is TRBV29-1 and J usage is TRBJ1-1; the D is unclear. Looked up from germline, CDR1 is SQVTM and CDR2 is ANQGSEA. This CDR3 is built from 11 residues. V dropped 4 bases and J dropped 5 bases, with 8 bases sitting between them. CDR3 loop: CSVASGTEAFF. CDR3 nucleotide sequence: TGCAGCGTTGCAAGCGGTACTGAAGCTTTCTTT.

This clone has just a few counts. Different DNA sequences within this sample yield the same CDR3. The V and J genes are TRBV2 and TRBJ2-3, with D possibly TRBD2 on 7 matching bases. With 8 bases removed from V and 4 bases from J, the gap between germline ends came to 16 bases. Germline CDR1 reads SNHLY; CDR2 reads FYNNEI. This CDR3 contains 14 residues. CDR3 residues: CASAGEGGADTQYF. The CDR3 nucleotides are TGTGCCAGCGCGGGCGAGGGGGGGGCAGATACGCAGTATTTT.

The CDR3 sequence is CASSQDSDYNSPLHF. The CDR3 DNA follows: TGCGCCAGCAGCCAAGATAGCGACTATAATTCACCCCTCCACTTT. The chain uses TRBV4-3 and TRBJ1-6; D is uncertain. V lost 0 bases, J lost 3 bases, and 6 bases lay in between. CDR1 is LGHNA and CDR2 is YSLEER in the germline V gene. CDR3 size: 15 residues.

This clone has more than one count but fewer than ten. The chain has TRBV14 and TRBJ2-2; D gene unclear. Germline V lookup: CDR1 SGHDN, CDR2 FVKESK. The CDR3 is 15 amino acids. Trimming shortened V by 3 bases and J by 6 bases, and 14 bases separated the two germline ends. CDR3 sequence: CASSQRLSKAGELFF. CDR3 nucleotide sequence: TGTGCCAGCAGCCAGAGGCTTAGTAAGGCCGGGGAGCTGTTTTTT.

V is TRBV29-1 and J is TRBJ2-7; D may be TRBD1 (6 bases). CDR1 is SQVTM and CDR2 is ANQGSEA in the germline V gene. The CDR3 is made up of 15 amino acids. V lost 3 bases and J lost 0, with 15 bases in between. This CDR3 is CSVDLKGGLSYEQYF. The CDR3 nucleotides read TGCAGCGTTGATTTGAAAGGGGGTCTCTCCTACGAGCAGTACTTC.

The J gene is TRBJ2-7, the V gene TRBV27; 8 positions agree with TRBD1. V gave up 6 bases and J gave up 3 bases; unmatched junction bases: 13. The CDR3 contains 16 residues. The V gene's germline CDR1 is MNHEY and CDR2 SMNVEV (reference sequence). CDR3 loop: CASSLLGGRGLYEQYF. CDR3 nucleotide sequence: TGTGCCAGCAGCCTGCTCGGGGGCAGGGGGCTCTACGAGCAGTACTTC.

In this sample, this clone turned up once. An end of the junction differs from the germline gene, which may be a read error. The rearrangement uses TRBV7-7 and TRBJ2-5; D might be TRBD1 (5 bases). This CDR3 has 14 residues. Per germline, CDR1 SSHAT and CDR2 FNYEAQ (reference sequence). CDR3 DNA sequence: TGTGCTAGCAGCTCAGGGATTGGGGTTGAGACCCAGTACTTC. Amino acid sequence: CASSSGIGVETQYF.

This clone was picked up one time. CDR3 sequence reads: CASRTDRGQPYGYTF. The CDR3 DNA reads TGTGCCAGCAGGACAGACAGGGGGCAGCCTTATGGCTACACCTTC. The chain recombines TRBV6-1 with TRBJ1-2; 10 bases agree with TRBD1. Per germline, CDR1 MNHNS and CDR2 SASEGT. This CDR3 is built from 15 residues. Trimming cost V 6 bases and J 5 bases; bases outside gene matches: 9.

The rearrangement uses TRBV23-1 and TRBJ2-1; 8 nucleotides agree with TRBD1. TRBV23-1 is flagged as an ORF with uncertain function. The CDR3 loop spans 16 amino acids. V dropped 7 bases and J dropped 0; count of bases not matched to a gene: 8. This chain's CDR3 is CASKPGQGSSYNEQFF. As DNA, the CDR3 is TGCGCCAGCAAACCCGGACAGGGAAGCTCCTACAATGAGCAGTTCTTC.

This chain joins TRBV7-2 and TRBJ2-1; 8 bases agree with TRBD1. From germline, CDR1 is SGHTA and CDR2 FQGNSA. V shed 5 bases and J 8 bases; nucleotides not matched to a gene: 8. The length of the CDR3 is 14 residues. This chain's CDR3 is CASSQIRTGHEQFF. DNA for the CDR3: TGTGCCAGCAGCCAGATACGGACAGGGCATGAGCAGTTCTTC.